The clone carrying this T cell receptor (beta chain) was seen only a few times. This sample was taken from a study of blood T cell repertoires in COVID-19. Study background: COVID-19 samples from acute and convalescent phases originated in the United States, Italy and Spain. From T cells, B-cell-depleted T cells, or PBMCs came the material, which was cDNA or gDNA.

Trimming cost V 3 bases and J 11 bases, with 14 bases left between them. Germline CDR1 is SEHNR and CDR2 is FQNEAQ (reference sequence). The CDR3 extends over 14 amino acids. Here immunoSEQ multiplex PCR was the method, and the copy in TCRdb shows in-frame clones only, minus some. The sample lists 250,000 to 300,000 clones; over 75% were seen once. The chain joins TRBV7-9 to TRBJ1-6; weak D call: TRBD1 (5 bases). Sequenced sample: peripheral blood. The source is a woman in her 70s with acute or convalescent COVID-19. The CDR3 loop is CASSFGQGAPPLHF. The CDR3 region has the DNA TGTGCCAGCAGCTTCGGGCAGGGCGCGCCACCCCTCCACTTT.